The 8 T cell receptor beta chains in this list originate from one sample, sequenced in a study of cytomegalovirus exposure and HLA in healthy donors. Both 60 Vbeta primers and 13 Jbeta primers went into the PCR. Produced via immunoSEQ multiplex PCR; TCRdb's table is partial and in-frame only. The data show some 190,000 clones, with 77% seen just once and approximately 1.4% held by the top ten. The sequencing sample was made of PBMCs. The receptor source for this set is a man in his late teens or twenties in good health and CMV-seronegative.

V is TRBV7-9 and J is TRBJ1-1; D might be TRBD1 (6 bases). V dropped 11 bases and J dropped 6 bases, with 16 bases sitting between them. CDR1 is SEHNR, CDR2 FQNEAQ, per germline (reference sequence). This CDR3 spans 12 amino acids. The CDR3 here is CAGGHHLAEAFF. CDR3 sequence (DNA): TGTGCCGGGGGACACCACCTGGCTGAAGCTTTCTTT.

V usage is TRBV6-4 and J usage is TRBJ1-1; weak D call: TRBD1 (5 bases). With 6 bases removed from V and 8 bases from J, the gap between germline ends came to 16 bases. Germline CDR1 reads MRHNA; CDR2 reads SNTAGT. The CDR3 contains 13 residues. The CDR3 protein is CASRRSASGEAFF. DNA for the CDR3: TGTGCCAGCAGGCGGAGCGCGTCAGGGGAAGCTTTCTTT.

V and J are TRBV7-2 and TRBJ1-5; no definite D call. This CDR3 region has 13 residues. The ends were cut back, 1 base at V and 7 bases at J, with 8 bases in the middle. Per germline, CDR1 SGHTA and CDR2 FQGNSA. The CDR3 protein is CASSLDTPQPQHF. CDR3 bases: TGTGCCAGCAGCTTAGATACACCCCAGCCCCAGCATTTT.

The genes are TRBV4-2 and TRBJ2-3, with TRBD2 identical over 7 bases. CDR1 and CDR2 (germline): LGHNA, YNFKEQ. The junction had 8 bases not matched to a gene; V was cut back by 1 base and J by 4 bases. The CDR3 is 16 residues long. CDR3 region: CASSQGDGGGADTQYF. In DNA form, the CDR3 reads TGTGCCAGCAGCCAAGGGGACGGCGGGGGTGCAGATACGCAGTATTTT.

The rearrangement links TRBV29-1 to TRBJ2-2; 10 bases are a match to TRBD2. Unmatched junction bases numbered 13, after V lost 5 bases and J lost 1 base. CDR3 length: 18 amino acids. Germline loops: CDR1 SQVTM, CDR2 ANQGSEA. The DNA of the CDR3 is TGCAGCGTTCTTCGAGCGGGGGGGCTGGTCAGGAACACCGGGGAGCTGTTTTTT. Its protein product is CSVLRAGGLVRNTGELFF.

The V and J genes are TRBV6-1 and TRBJ2-7; TRBD2 matches 7 bases. Per germline, CDR1 MNHNS and CDR2 SASEGT. The ends lost 0 bases at V and 4 bases at J; junction bases unmatched: 15. The CDR3 is 18 amino acids. For the CDR3, the DNA is TGTGCCAGCAGTGAAGCGCTTCGAATGGGTGGGGGGGGTTACGAGCAGTACTTC. As protein: CASSEALRMGGGGYEQYF.

V usage is TRBV9 and J usage is TRBJ1-6, with unresolved D. The CDR3 is made up of 12 amino acids. The V end lost 3 bases, the J end lost 7 bases, and 5 bases lay between the germline ends. CDR1 and CDR2 from the germline V gene are SGDLS and YYNGEE. CDR3 sequence reads: CASSATNSPLHF. The CDR3, as DNA: TGTGCCAGCAGCGCGACAAATTCACCCCTCCACTTT.

This clone was observed a few times. This chain connects TRBV25-1 to TRBJ2-7, with 10 bases fitting TRBD2. The ends lost 3 bases at V and 3 bases at J; junction bases unmatched: 5. The CDR3 is 15 amino acids. CDR1 MGHDK and CDR2 SYGVNS come from the germline V gene. CDR3 amino acids: CASSDRTSGNYEQYF. The CDR3 region has the DNA TGTGCCAGCAGTGACCGGACTAGCGGAAACTACGAGCAGTACTTC.